The T cell receptor (beta chain) described here comes from a study of blood T cell repertoires in COVID-19. Study-wide background: Sites in the United States, Italy and Spain provided acute and convalescent COVID-19 samples.

Germline CDR1 and CDR2: LNHDA and SQIVND (reference sequence). This CDR3 spans 17 amino acids. The ends were cut back, 1 base at V and 0 bases at J, with 13 bases in the middle. This clone was counted once. The table came from immunoSEQ multiplex PCR; TCRdb's copy has only in-frame clones and leaves some out. This repertoire shows fewer than 200,000 clones, about nine tenths found once; its top ten account for about 1.9%. Sequences were obtained from peripheral blood. The receptor was isolated from a man between 18 and 35 years old who had recovered from COVID-19. The J gene is TRBJ1-3, the V gene TRBV19; D remains unclear. CDR3 coding DNA: TGTGCCAGTAGTATAGTATCGGGAGGGAGCTCTGGAAACACCATATATTTT. It codes for CASSIVSGGSSGNTIYF.